These T cell receptor beta chains were read from a single sample in a study of shared clonotypes between healthy human individuals. The data were produced by immunoSEQ multiplex PCR, yet TCRdb's version contains in-frame clones alone and is incomplete. The table shows about 2.1 million clones, with 85% to 95% occurring only once. Sequencing input: naive CD8+ T cells from PBMCs. Source of these receptors: a man aged 18 to 29 in good health. Some clones in this sample may be carry-over from other donors' samples. Both conserved end residues are part of each CDR3. Each record gives: V gene, J gene, D gene, clone size, CDR3 protein, CDR3 DNA. A D gene is named only where the DNA matches it firmly. A clone size is listed for some rows: how often the clone was seen (once, few, many), or a class if it is expanded.

TRBV28	TRBJ1-1	-	-	CASRPEDSLPLAFF	TGTGCCAGCAGACCCGAGGACAGCCTACCCTTAGCTTTCTTT
TRBV27	TRBJ2-5	-	-	CASSTVGGAETQYF	TGTGCCAGCAGCACCGTGGGTGGGGCGGAGACCCAGTACTTC
TRBV2	TRBJ1-2	-	-	CASSDLLGGLGYGYTF	TGTGCCAGCAGTGATTTACTGGGGGGCTTAGGGTATGGCTACACCTTC
TRBV27	TRBJ1-1	-	-	CASSSATGGAVEAFF	TGTGCCAGCAGTTCAGCGACAGGCGGGGCCGTAGAAGCTTTCTTT
TRBV2	TRBJ1-4	-	-	CASSEGRITNEKLFF	TGTGCCAGCAGTGAAGGCAGGATAACTAATGAAAAACTGTTTTTT
TRBV2	TRBJ2-7	-	-	CASSDYRSGYEQYF	TGTGCCAGCAGTGATTATCGGTCCGGCTACGAGCAGTACTTC
TRBV19	TRBJ2-2	TRBD2	-	CASSSGSTDTGELFF	TGTGCCAGTTCTAGCGGGAGTACGGACACCGGGGAGCTGTTTTTT
TRBV28	TRBJ1-1	-	-	CASSLVGITEAFF	TGTGCCAGCAGTTTGGTAGGGATTACTGAAGCTTTCTTT
TRBV2	TRBJ2-1	TRBD2	-	CASSRLAGERGNNEQFF	TGTGCCAGCAGTAGACTAGCGGGTGAACGGGGTAACAATGAGCAGTTCTTC
TRBV25-1	TRBJ2-2	-	-	CASSHPGTGTGELFF	TGTGCCAGCAGCCACCCCGGGACTGGCACCGGGGAGCTGTTTTTT
TRBV5-1	TRBJ1-1	-	-	CASSLVTNTEAFF	TGCGCCAGCAGCTTAGTGACGAACACTGAAGCTTTCTTT
TRBV19	TRBJ2-1	-	-	CASSQGPNEQFF	TGTGCCAGTTCCCAGGGCCCTAATGAGCAGTTCTTC
TRBV7-9	TRBJ1-1	-	-	CASSSREGGNTEAFF	TGTGCCAGCAGCTCCCGGGAGGGAGGGAACACTGAAGCTTTCTTT
TRBV11-1	TRBJ2-1	-	-	CATSFGVLGSYNEQFF	TGTGCCACCAGTTTTGGGGTTCTGGGCTCCTACAATGAGCAGTTCTTC
TRBV29-1	TRBJ2-2	-	-	CSVEDRLESDTGELFF	TGCAGCGTTGAAGATAGGCTGGAGTCGGACACCGGGGAGCTGTTTTTT
TRBV6-1	TRBJ2-2	TRBD1	once	CASKPGTGTTGELFF	TGTGCCAGCAAGCCCGGGACAGGGACAACCGGGGAGCTGTTTTTT
TRBV15	TRBJ2-2	-	-	CATSRVVYTGELFF	TGTGCCACCAGCAGGGTGGTGTATACCGGGGAGCTGTTTTTT
TRBV28	TRBJ2-3	TRBD1	-	CASSYRGRTDTQYF	TGTGCCAGCAGTTACAGGGGTCGCACAGATACGCAGTATTTT
TRBV19	TRBJ2-7	-	-	CASSIDLGSLEQYF	TGTGCCAGTAGTATAGATCTGGGATCCCTCGAGCAGTACTTC
TRBV11-3	TRBJ2-2	-	once	CARAVDTGELFF	TGTGCCAGAGCGGTGGACACCGGGGAGCTGTTTTTT
TRBV4-1	TRBJ2-5	TRBD2	-	CASSQRLAEETQYF	TGCGCCAGCAGCCAGCGACTAGCGGAAGAGACCCAGTACTTC
TRBV2	TRBJ1-2	-	-	CASSTKWVDGYTF	TGTGCCAGCAGTACCAAGTGGGTAGATGGCTACACCTTC
TRBV2	TRBJ2-7	-	-	CASSEGLLNEQYF	TGTGCCAGCAGTGAAGGGCTCCTCAACGAGCAGTACTTC
TRBV7-9	TRBJ1-2	-	few	CASSSFREYYGYTF	TGTGCCAGCAGCTCCTTCAGGGAGTACTATGGCTACACCTTC
TRBV7-9	TRBJ1-2	-	-	CASSLADYGYTF	TGTGCCAGCAGCTTAGCCGACTATGGCTACACCTTC
TRBV19	TRBJ2-1	-	-	CASSLRGSYNEQFF	TGTGCCAGTAGTTTAAGGGGGTCATACAATGAGCAGTTCTTC
TRBV7-9	TRBJ1-1	-	-	CASSPTPTGLNTEAFF	TGTGCCAGCAGCCCAACGCCAACAGGGCTGAACACTGAAGCTTTCTTT
TRBV2	TRBJ1-2	TRBD1	-	CASIRQGGTNYGYTF	TGTGCCAGCATCCGACAGGGGGGCACTAACTATGGCTACACCTTC
TRBV7-2	TRBJ2-1	-	-	CASSLGDLGPYNEQFF	TGTGCCAGCAGCTTAGGAGATTTGGGGCCGTACAATGAGCAGTTCTTC
TRBV28	TRBJ1-1	TRBD1	-	CASSGRDREAFF	TGTGCCAGCAGTGGGAGGGACAGAGAAGCTTTCTTT
TRBV11-2	TRBJ2-7	-	-	CASSLEGYEQYF	TGTGCCAGCAGCTTAGAAGGATACGAGCAGTACTTC
TRBV7-6	TRBJ2-7	TRBD2	-	CASSQASGRTEQYF	TGTGCCAGCAGCCAGGCTAGCGGGAGGACCGAGCAGTACTTC
TRBV27	TRBJ1-5	-	-	CASRRGGSNQPQHF	TGTGCCAGCAGGAGGGGGGGGAGCAATCAGCCCCAGCATTTT
TRBV7-9	TRBJ1-2	TRBD1	-	CASSQRETGGVYGYTF	TGTGCCAGCAGCCAAAGAGAGACAGGGGGCGTGTATGGCTACACCTTC
TRBV7-9	TRBJ2-5	TRBD1	-	CASSPWTGKETQYF	TGTGCCAGCAGCCCGTGGACAGGGAAAGAGACCCAGTACTTC
TRBV28	TRBJ2-7	-	-	CASSFRRGEQYF	TGTGCCAGCAGTTTTAGGAGGGGCGAGCAGTACTTC
TRBV4-2	TRBJ2-3	-	-	CASSQGGLPKDTQYF	TGTGCCAGCAGCCAAGGGGGACTGCCCAAAGATACGCAGTATTTT
TRBV19	TRBJ2-7	-	-	CASSIVGTYEQYF	TGTGCCAGTAGTATAGTAGGCACCTACGAGCAGTACTTC
TRBV4-1	TRBJ2-7	-	few	CASSQGGRTLPHEQYF	TGCGCCAGCAGCCAAGGGGGCAGGACGCTTCCCCACGAGCAGTACTTC
TRBV13	TRBJ1-1	-	-	CASSPALPLQGMTEAFF	TGTGCCAGCAGCCCCGCACTGCCCCTCCAGGGGATGACTGAAGCTTTCTTT
TRBV11-2	TRBJ2-5	-	-	CASSLWQGETQYF	TGTGCCAGCAGCCTCTGGCAGGGGGAGACCCAGTACTTC